The 15 T cell receptor beta chains reported below all come from one sample, sequenced in a study of CD8 T cells in ankylosing spondylitis. TCRdb called the 5' RACE reads again in MiXCR, with one record for every CDR3 protein. The sample has over 110,000 distinct CDR3 sequences, roughly 7.7% seen once. The sample taken for sequencing was synovial fluid, either unsorted or a sorted T cell fraction (not recorded which). All receptors derive from a male donor with ankylosing spondylitis.

This clonotype was recorded many times. The chain joins TRBV12-3 or TRBV12-4 to TRBJ2-7, with D perhaps being TRBD1 or TRBD2 (5 bases each). V lost 6 bases, J lost 2 bases, and 14 bases lay in between. The CDR3 is made up of 14 amino acids. CDR3 region: CASRARDGPYEQYF. CDR3 sequence (DNA): TGTGCCAGCAGAGCCCGGGACGGACCCTACGAGCAGTACTTC.

This clonotype was recorded many times. The rearrangement uses TRBV11-1 and TRBJ2-3; D not certain. The V end was cut by 2 bases, the J end by 6 bases, with 6 bases between. Germline CDR1 SGHAT, CDR2 FQDESV (reference sequence). The CDR3 length is 12 residues. In nucleotides, the CDR3 is TGTGCCAGCAGCTTAAATTTGGATACGCAGTATTTT. Translating gives CASSLNLDTQYF.

The chain uses TRBV20-1 and TRBJ1-6; 7 nucleotides align to TRBD1. V gave up 1 base and J gave up 9 bases; unmatched junction bases: 6. CDR3 length: 14 amino acids. Germline CDR1 is DFQATT and CDR2 is SNEGSKA (reference sequence). The CDR3 DNA sequence: TGCAGTGCTAGAGTATCGACAGGGAGTTCACCCCTCCACTTT. It translates to CSARVSTGSSPLHF.

This clonotype was observed at least ten times. The chain uses TRBV10-3 and TRBJ2-1; D gene uncertain. The V end lost 2 bases, the J end lost 6 bases, and 8 bases lay between the germline ends. CDR1 and CDR2 from the germline V gene are ENHRY and SYGVKD. This CDR3 has 13 amino acids. The CDR3 coding sequence is TGTGCCATCAGTGAGGGCAAGGGCAATGAGCAGTTCTTC. Protein product: CAISEGKGNEQFF.

The V call is TRBV6-2 or TRBV6-3, the J call TRBJ1-5; D is perhaps TRBD1 (6 bases). The V gene lost 5 bases and the J gene lost 4 bases, with 9 bases spanning the gap. The CDR3 is 13 amino acids. CDR1 and CDR2 from the germline V gene are MNHEY and SVGEGT. The CDR3 sequence is CASSTRGNQPQHF. The CDR3 DNA reads TGTGCCAGCAGTACAAGGGGGAATCAGCCCCAGCATTTT.

This clonotype was detected many times. The chain links TRBV9 to TRBJ2-1, with 9 bases aligning to TRBD2. The CDR3 contains 16 residues. The germline gives CDR1 SGDLS, CDR2 YYNGEE. The V gene end was trimmed by 3 bases and the J gene end by 4 bases; junction bases not matched to a gene: 8. The CDR3, as DNA: TGTGCCAGCAGCGCACGTTGGACTAGCGCATACAATGAGCAGTTCTTC. Translating gives CASSARWTSAYNEQFF.

This clonotype was detected a few times. The V call is TRBV7-8, the J call TRBJ2-5; 7 nucleotides agree with TRBD2. This CDR3 contains 16 residues. The V and J ends lost 1 base and 3 bases, in that order; junction bases with no gene match: 8. Germline V gene data show CDR1 as SGHVS and CDR2 as FQNEAQ. CDR3 protein: CASSLGTGGGEETQYF. DNA for the CDR3: TGTGCCAGCAGCTTAGGGACGGGAGGAGGGGAAGAGACCCAGTACTTC.

The table lists this clonotype with many counts. This sequence joins TRBV3-1 and TRBJ2-5, with 7 bases fitting TRBD2. Per germline, CDR1 LGHDT and CDR2 YNNKEL (reference sequence). V gave up 5 bases and J gave up 7 bases; unmatched junction bases: 7. The CDR3 covers 13 residues. The CDR3 DNA reads TGTGCCAGCAGCAAGCGGGGAATGGGGACCCAGTACTTC. Residues: CASSKRGMGTQYF.

This clonotype was detected a few times. An end of the junction differs from the germline gene, which may be a read error. This chain uses TRBV2 with TRBJ1-3; D possibly corresponds to TRBD1 (6 bases). The CDR3 covers 13 residues. Germline CDR1 SNHLY, CDR2 FYNNEI. CDR3 in amino acids: CASSRDTGNTIYF. CDR3 DNA sequence: TGTGCCAGCAGCCGGGACACTGGGAACACCATATATTTT.

V is TRBV7-3 and J is TRBJ2-1, with 10 bases fitting TRBD2. This CDR3 has 16 residues. V dropped 2 bases and J dropped 4; count of bases not matched to a gene: 5. Germline CDR1 is SGHTA and CDR2 is FQGTGA. The CDR3 nucleotides are TGTGCCAGCAGCTTAGAGAGCGGGGGGGGATACAATGAGCAGTTCTTC. It translates to CASSLESGGGYNEQFF.

This clonotype has more than one count but fewer than ten. CDR3 nucleotides: TGTGCCAGCAGTGATCTCGGACAGGGGGCTTCACCCCTCCACTTT. Residues: CASSDLGQGASPLHF. The genes are TRBV2 and TRBJ1-6, with 11 bases identical to TRBD1. The V and J ends lost 3 bases and 9 bases, in that order; junction bases with no gene match: 4. The CDR3 has 15 residues. Germline CDR1 is SNHLY and CDR2 is FYNNEI. Based on the CDR3 plus reference TRBV2 and TRBJ1-6, the full variable domain is EPEVTQTPSHQVTQMGQEVILRCVPISNHLYFYWYRQILGQKVEFLVSFYNNEISEKSEIFDDQFSVERPDGSNFTLKIRSTKLEDSAMYFCASSDLGQGASPLHFGNGTRLTVT.

There are many counts of this clonotype. The CDR3 reads CATSRDKWGRGDGYTF. CDR3 nucleotides: TGTGCCACCAGCAGAGATAAGTGGGGGCGCGGAGATGGCTACACCTTC. The genes are TRBV15 and TRBJ1-2, with D perhaps TRBD1 (6 bases). CDR1 and CDR2 (germline): LNHNV, YYDKDF (reference sequence). Between the trimmed V and J ends, which lost 0 bases and 6 bases, there was a span of 17 bases. The CDR3 loop spans 16 amino acids.

The chain links TRBV11-2 to TRBJ2-5, with D possibly TRBD2 on 5 matching bases. Germline V gives CDR1 SGHAT, CDR2 FQNNGV. With 1 base removed from V and 5 bases from J, the gap between germline ends came to 8 bases. The CDR3 is 13 residues long. CDR3 nucleotides: TGTGCCAGCAGCTTAGGAGGGTGGGAGACCCAGTACTTC. As protein: CASSLGGWETQYF.

The chain carries TRBV14 and TRBJ2-4; D is unclear. Trimming shortened V by 2 bases and J by 7 bases, and 9 bases separated the two germline ends. The CDR3 has 13 amino acids. The V gene's germline CDR1 is SGHDN and CDR2 FVKESK. The CDR3 DNA is TGTGCCAGCAGCCAAACTACAGCGAACATTCAGTACTTC. As protein: CASSQTTANIQYF.

This clonotype was counted between two and nine times. The chain is built from TRBV6-1 and TRBJ2-5; no firm D call. The CDR3 consists of 18 residues. With 8 bases removed from V and 2 bases from J, the gap between germline ends came to 27 bases. Per germline, CDR1 MNHNS and CDR2 SASEGT. In DNA form, the CDR3 reads TGTGCCAGCGCGCTCGGGTTAAGCCCTTCTTACTCTCAAGAGACCCAGTACTTC. Its protein product is CASALGLSPSYSQETQYF.